The sequence of this TCR beta chain was determined in a study of T-cell memory formation after mild COVID-19. TCRalpha and TCRbeta libraries used 5'RACE with constant-segment primers and UMIs. Using its own MiXCR run on the 5' RACE reads, TCRdb lists one record per CDR3 protein. The sample lists fewer than 600,000 distinct CDR3 sequences, less than 25% seen once, with roughly 9.1% in the top ten. This CDR3 contains 18 residues. CDR1 MGHRA and CDR2 YSYEKL come from the germline V gene. Germline trimming cut 1 base from V and 0 bases from J; bases unmatched to any gene: 6. This sequence originates from an adult woman who had mild COVID-19 (a few samples of this study predate the infection). Cell type and time point are not known. Sequenced material: PBMCs or a T cell subset sorted from them (not recorded which). This chain connects TRBV4-1 to TRBJ2-6; 7 bases align to TRBD1. CDR3 DNA sequence: TGCGCCAGCAGCCAAGGACAGGGCCCCACCTCTGGGGCCAACGTCCTGACTTTC. It encodes CASSQGQGPTSGANVLTF.